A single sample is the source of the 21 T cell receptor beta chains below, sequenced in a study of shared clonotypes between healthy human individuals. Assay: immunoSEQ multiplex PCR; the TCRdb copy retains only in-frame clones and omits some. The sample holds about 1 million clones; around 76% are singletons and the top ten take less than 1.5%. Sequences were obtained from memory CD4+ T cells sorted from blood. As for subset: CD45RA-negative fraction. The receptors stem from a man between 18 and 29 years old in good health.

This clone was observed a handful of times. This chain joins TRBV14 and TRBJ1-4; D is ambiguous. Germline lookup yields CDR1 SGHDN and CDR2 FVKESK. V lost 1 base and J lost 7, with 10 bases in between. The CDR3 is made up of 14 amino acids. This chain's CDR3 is CASSQVGGFEKLFF. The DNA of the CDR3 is TGTGCCAGCAGCCAAGTGGGAGGGTTTGAAAAACTGTTTTTT.

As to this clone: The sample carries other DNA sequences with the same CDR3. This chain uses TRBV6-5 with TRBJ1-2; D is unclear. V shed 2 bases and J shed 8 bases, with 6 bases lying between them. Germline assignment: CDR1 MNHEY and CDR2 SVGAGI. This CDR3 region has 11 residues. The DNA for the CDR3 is TGTGCCAGCAGTTACCTTGGGGGCTACACCTTC. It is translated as CASSYLGGYTF.

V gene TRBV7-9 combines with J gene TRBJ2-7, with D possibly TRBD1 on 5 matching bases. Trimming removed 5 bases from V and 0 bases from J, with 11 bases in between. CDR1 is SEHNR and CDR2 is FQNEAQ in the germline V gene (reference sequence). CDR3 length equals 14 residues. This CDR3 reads CASSVGRSSYEQYF. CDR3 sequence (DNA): TGTGCCAGCAGCGTGGGGCGTAGCTCCTACGAGCAGTACTTC.

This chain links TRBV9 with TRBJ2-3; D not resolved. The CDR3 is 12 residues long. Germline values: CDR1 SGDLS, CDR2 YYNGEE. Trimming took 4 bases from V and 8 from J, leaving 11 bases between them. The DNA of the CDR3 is TGTGCCAGCAGCACAACCGGTGGTACGCAGTATTTT. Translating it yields CASSTTGGTQYF.

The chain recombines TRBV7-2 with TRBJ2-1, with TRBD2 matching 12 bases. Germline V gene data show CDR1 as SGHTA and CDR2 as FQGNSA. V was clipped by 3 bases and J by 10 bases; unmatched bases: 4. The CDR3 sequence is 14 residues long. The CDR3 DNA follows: TGTGCCAGCAGCTTCGGACTAGCGGGAAGGGAGCAGTTCTTC. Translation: CASSFGLAGREQFF.

CDR3 residues: CASSLVRRQGATEAFF. CDR3 sequence (DNA): TGTGCCAGCAGCTTAGTAAGAAGACAGGGGGCGACGGAAGCTTTCTTT. This rearrangement joins TRBV7-8 to TRBJ1-1; 10 bases match TRBD1. This CDR3 has 16 residues. Germline assignment: CDR1 SGHVS and CDR2 FQNEAQ. The V segment lost 1 base and the J segment 8 bases; nucleotides outside the gene matches: 10.

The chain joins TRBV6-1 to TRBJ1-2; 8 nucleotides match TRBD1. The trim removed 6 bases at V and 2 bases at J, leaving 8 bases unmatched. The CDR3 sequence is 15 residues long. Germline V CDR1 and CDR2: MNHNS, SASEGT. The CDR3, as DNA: TGTGCCAGCAGCGGTCAGACAGGGGTGAACTATGGCTACACCTTC. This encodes CASSGQTGVNYGYTF.

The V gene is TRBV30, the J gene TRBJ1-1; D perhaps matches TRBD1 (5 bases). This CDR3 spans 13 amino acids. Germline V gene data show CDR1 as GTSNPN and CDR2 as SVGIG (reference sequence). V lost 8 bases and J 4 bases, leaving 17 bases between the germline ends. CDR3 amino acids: CARTRGVGTEAFF. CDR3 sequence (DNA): TGTGCCCGGACCCGGGGGGTGGGCACTGAAGCTTTCTTT.

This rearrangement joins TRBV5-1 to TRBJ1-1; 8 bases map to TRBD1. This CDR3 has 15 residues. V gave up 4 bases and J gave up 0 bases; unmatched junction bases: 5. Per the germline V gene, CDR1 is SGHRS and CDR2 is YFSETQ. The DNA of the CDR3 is TGCGCCAGCAGCCCTCAGACAGGGGTGAACACTGAAGCTTTCTTT. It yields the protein CASSPQTGVNTEAFF.

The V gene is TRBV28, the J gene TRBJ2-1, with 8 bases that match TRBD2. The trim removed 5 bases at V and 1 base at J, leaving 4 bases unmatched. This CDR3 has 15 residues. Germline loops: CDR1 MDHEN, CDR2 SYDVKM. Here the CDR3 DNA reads TGTGCCAGCAGTGCCCGCGGGGGGTCCTACAATGAGCAGTTCTTC. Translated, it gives CASSARGGSYNEQFF.

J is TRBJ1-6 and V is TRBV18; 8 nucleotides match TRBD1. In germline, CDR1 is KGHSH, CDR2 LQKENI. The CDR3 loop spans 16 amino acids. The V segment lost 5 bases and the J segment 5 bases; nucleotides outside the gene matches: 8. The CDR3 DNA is TGTGCCAGCTCAGCGGACAGGGCGGGAAATAATTCACCCCTCCACTTT. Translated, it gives CASSADRAGNNSPLHF.

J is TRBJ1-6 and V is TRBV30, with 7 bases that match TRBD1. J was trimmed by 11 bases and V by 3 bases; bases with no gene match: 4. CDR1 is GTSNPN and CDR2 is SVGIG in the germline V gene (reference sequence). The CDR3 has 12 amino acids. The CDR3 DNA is TGTGCCTGGAGCCCCCAGGGGGCACCCCTCCACTTT. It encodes CAWSPQGAPLHF. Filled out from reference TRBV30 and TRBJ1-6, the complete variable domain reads SQTIHQWPATLVQPVGSPLSLECTVEGTSNPNLYWYRQAAGRGLQLLFYSVGIGQISSEVPQNLSASRPQDRQFILSSKKLLLSDSGFYLCAWSPQGAPLHFGNGTRLTVT.

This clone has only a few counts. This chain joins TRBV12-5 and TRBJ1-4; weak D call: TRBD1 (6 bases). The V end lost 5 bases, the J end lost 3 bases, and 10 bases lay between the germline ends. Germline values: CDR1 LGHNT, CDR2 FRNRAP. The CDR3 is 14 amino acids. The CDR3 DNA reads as TGTGCTAGTGGTACGGACAGTCCTAATGAAAAACTGTTTTTT. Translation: CASGTDSPNEKLFF.

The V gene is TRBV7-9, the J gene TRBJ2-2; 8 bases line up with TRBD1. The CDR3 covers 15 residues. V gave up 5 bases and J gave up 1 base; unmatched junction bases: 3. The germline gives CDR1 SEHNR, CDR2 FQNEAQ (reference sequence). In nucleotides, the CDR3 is TGTGCCAGCAGCCGTGGACAGGGGAACACCGGGGAGCTGTTTTTT. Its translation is CASSRGQGNTGELFF.

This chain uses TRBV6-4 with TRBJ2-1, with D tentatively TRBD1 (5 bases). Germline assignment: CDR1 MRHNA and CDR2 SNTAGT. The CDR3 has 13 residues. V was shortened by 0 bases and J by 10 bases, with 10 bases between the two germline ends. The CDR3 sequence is CASSDSRAGEQFF. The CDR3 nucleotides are TGTGCCAGCAGTGACTCTCGGGCAGGGGAGCAGTTCTTC.

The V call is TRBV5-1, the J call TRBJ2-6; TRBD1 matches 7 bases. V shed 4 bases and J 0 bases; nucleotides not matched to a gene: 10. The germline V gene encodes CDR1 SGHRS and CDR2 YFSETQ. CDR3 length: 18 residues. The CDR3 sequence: CASSLDGTAFSGANVLTF. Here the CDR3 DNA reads TGCGCCAGCAGCCTAGATGGGACAGCCTTCTCTGGGGCCAACGTCCTGACTTTC.

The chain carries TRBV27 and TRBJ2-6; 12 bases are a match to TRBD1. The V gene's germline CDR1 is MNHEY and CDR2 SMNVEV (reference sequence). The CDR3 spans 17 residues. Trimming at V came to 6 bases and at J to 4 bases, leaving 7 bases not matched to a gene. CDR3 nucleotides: TGTGCCAGCAGGGGACAGGGGGCGCCGGGGGGGGCCAACGTCCTGACTTTC. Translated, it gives CASRGQGAPGGANVLTF.

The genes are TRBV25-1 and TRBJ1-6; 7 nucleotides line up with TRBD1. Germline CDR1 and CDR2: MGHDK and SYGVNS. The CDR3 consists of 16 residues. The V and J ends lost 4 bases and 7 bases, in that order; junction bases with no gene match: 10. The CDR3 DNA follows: TGTGCCAGCAGTGTTCTTGAGGGCAGGGGGAATTCACCCCTCCACTTT. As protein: CASSVLEGRGNSPLHF.

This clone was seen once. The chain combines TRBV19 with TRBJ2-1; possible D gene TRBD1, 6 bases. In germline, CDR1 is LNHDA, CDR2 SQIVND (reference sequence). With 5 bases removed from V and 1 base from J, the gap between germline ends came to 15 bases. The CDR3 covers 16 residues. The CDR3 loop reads CASSPKGQWSYNEQFF. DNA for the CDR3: TGTGCCAGTAGTCCAAAAGGACAGTGGTCCTACAATGAGCAGTTCTTC.

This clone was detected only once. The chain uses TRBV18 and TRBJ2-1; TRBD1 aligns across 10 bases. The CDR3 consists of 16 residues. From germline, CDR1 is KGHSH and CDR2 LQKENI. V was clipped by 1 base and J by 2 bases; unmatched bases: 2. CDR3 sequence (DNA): TGTGCCAGCTCACCACGGGACAGGGGTGCCTACAATGAGCAGTTCTTC. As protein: CASSPRDRGAYNEQFF. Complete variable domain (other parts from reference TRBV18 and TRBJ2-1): NAGVMQNPRHLVRRRGQEARLRCSPMKGHSHVYWYRQLPEEGLKFMVYLQKENIIDESGMPKERFSAEFPKEGPSILRIQQVVRGDSAAYFCASSPRDRGAYNEQFFGPGTRLTVL.

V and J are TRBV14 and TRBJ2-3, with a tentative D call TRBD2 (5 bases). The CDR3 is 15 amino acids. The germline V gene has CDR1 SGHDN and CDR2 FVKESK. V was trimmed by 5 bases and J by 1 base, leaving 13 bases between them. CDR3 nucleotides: TGTGCCAGCAGCTTTGGAGGCGTCGGCACAGATACGCAGTATTTT. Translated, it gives CASSFGGVGTDTQYF.